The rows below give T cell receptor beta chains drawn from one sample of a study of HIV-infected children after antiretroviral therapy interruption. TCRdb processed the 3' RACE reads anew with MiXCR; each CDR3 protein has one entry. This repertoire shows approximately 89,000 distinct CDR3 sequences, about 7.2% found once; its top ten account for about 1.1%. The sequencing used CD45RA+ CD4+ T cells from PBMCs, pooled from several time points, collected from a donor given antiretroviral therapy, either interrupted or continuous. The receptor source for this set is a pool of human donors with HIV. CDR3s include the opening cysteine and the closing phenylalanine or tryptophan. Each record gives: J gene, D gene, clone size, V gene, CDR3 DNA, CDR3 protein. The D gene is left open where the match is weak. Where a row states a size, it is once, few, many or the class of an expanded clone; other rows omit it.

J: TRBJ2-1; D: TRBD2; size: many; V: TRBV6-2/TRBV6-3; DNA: TGTGCCAGCAGTTACACCCGACTAGCTGGCAATGAGCAGTTCTTC; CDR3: CASSYTRLAGNEQFF
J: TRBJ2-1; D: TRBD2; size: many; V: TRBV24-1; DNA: TGTGCCACCAGTGACCGAAGGACTAGCGGGCTCTACAATGAGCAGTTCTTC; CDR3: CATSDRRTSGLYNEQFF
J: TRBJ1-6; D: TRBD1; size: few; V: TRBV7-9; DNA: TGTGCCAGCAGCAAGGACAGGGACGGATCACCCCTCCACTTT; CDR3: CASSKDRDGSPLHF
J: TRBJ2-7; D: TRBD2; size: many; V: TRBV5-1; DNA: TGCGCCAGCAGCTTGACGGGGCGGACCGGGACTAGCGGGAACTACGAGCAGTACTTC; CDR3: CASSLTGRTGTSGNYEQYF
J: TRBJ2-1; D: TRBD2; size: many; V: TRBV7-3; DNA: TGTGCCAGCAGCTTAAGGCGGACTAGCGGGGGCAATGAGCAGTTCTTC; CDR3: CASSLRRTSGGNEQFF
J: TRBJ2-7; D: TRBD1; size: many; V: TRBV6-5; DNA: TGTGCCAGCAGGCACAGGGGCCCGGGCGAGCAGTACTTC; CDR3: CASRHRGPGEQYF
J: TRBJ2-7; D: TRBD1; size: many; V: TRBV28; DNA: TGTGCCTGCCGAGCGGACAGGGACGAGCAGTACTTC; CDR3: CACRADRDEQYF
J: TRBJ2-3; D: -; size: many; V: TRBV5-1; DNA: TGCGCCAGCAGTCTCCTCGGGAGTTTCGCGGATACGCAGTATTTT; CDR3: CASSLLGSFADTQYF
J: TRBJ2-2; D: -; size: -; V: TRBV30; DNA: TGTGCCTGGAAAGGGAACACCGGGGAGCTGTTTTTT; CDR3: CAWKGNTGELFF
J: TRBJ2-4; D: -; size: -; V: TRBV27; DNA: TGTGCCAGCAGAAGACATGTTGGGGACATTCAGTACTTC; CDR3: CASRRHVGDIQYF
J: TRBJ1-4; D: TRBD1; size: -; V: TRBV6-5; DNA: TGTGCCAGCAGTTCCACAGGGGGCGCAGAGGAAAAACTGTTTTTT; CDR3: CASSSTGGAEEKLFF
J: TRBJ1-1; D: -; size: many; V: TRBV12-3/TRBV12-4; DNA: TGTGCCAGCAGTTTAGCACAGGGAAACACTGAAGCTTTCTTT; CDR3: CASSLAQGNTEAFF
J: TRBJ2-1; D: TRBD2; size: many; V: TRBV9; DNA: TGTGCCAGCAGCGTAGTAGCGGGTATCGATGAGCAGTTCTTC; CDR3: CASSVVAGIDEQFF
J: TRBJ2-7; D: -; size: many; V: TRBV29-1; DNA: TGCAGCGTTGCGGCCAGACTATCTCACTACGAGCAGTACTTC; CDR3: CSVAARLSHYEQYF
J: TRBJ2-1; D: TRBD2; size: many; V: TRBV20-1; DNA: TGCAGTGCTTATCGTAGCGGGCGGTCGTTCTTC; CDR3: CSAYRSGRSFF
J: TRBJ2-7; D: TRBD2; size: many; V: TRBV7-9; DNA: TGTGCCAGCAGCTTACGCGGGGTACCTAGCGGGAGCTACGAGCAGTACTTC; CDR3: CASSLRGVPSGSYEQYF
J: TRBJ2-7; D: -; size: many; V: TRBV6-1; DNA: TGTGCCAGCAGTGAAGAATTAGTGGGGTACGAGCAGTACTTC; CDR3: CASSEELVGYEQYF
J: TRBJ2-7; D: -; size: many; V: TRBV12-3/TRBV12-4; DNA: TGTGCCAGCAGTTCCACTTATCCGGGACGGACATACGAGCAGTACTTC; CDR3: CASSSTYPGRTYEQYF
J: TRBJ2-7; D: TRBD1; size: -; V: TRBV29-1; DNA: TGCAGCGTGGGCCAGGGGGCCTTCTACGAGCAGTACTTC; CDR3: CSVGQGAFYEQYF
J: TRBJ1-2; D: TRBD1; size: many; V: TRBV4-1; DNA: TGCGCCAGCAGCCAAGATCTTGGCAGGGGGCGAGGTGGCTACACCTTC; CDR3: CASSQDLGRGRGGYTF
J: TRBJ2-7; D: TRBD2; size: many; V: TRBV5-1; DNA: TGCGCCAGCAGCGGGAGCGGGGCCTACGAGCAGTACTTC; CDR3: CASSGSGAYEQYF
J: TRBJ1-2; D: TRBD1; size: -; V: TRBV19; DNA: TGTGCCAGTAGTTGGCGCGACAGGGGGCTTGTTGGCTACACCTTC; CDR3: CASSWRDRGLVGYTF
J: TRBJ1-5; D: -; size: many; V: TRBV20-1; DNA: TGCAGTGCTCTCAGGGTTCGGTCACAGCCCCAGCATTTT; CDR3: CSALRVRSQPQHF
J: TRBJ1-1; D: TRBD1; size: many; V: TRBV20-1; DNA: TGCAGTGCTATTAGACAGGGACATGAAGCTTTCTTT; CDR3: CSAIRQGHEAFF
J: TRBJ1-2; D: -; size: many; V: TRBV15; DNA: TGTGCCACCAGCAGAGATTTGCTAGCAAGGGGCTACACCTTC; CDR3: CATSRDLLARGYTF
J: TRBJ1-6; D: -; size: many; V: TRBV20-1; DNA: TGCAGTGCTAGAAGGGCGGGTTCTGTAGAGTATTCACCCCTCCACTTT; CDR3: CSARRAGSVEYSPLHF
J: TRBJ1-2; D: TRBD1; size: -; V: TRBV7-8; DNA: TGTGCCAGCAGCTTGGGACAGGGGAACTATAGCTACACCTTC; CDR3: CASSLGQGNYSYTF
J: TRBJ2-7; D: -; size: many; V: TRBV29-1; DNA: TGCAGCGTCGAGGATACGGCAGGCCTCCTTATCGAGCAGTACTTC; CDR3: CSVEDTAGLLIEQYF
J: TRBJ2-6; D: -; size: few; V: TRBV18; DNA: TGTGCCAGCTCACCACCGGACGGGGCCAACGTCCTGACTTTC; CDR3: CASSPPDGANVLTF
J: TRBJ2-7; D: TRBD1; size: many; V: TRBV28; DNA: TGTGCCAGCAGCCCGCCGGGACAGGGGGTTTACGAGCAGTACTTC; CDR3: CASSPPGQGVYEQYF
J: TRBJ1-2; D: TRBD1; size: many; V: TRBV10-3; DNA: TGTGCCATCAGTGGAGACAGGGGGCTAGGCTACACCTTC; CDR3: CAISGDRGLGYTF
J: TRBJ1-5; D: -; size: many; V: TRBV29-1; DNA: TGCAGCGTTGCTAATAGCAATCAGCCCCAGCATTTT; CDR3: CSVANSNQPQHF
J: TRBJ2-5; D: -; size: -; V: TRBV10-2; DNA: TGTGCCAGCAGTGATGAGACTGGGGGGCCGAACCAAGACACCCAGTACTTT; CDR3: CASSDETGGPNQDTQYF
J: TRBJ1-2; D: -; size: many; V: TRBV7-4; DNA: TGTGCCCCCTGGGGCACCCCAAGGGCCTATGGCTACACCTTC; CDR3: CAPWGTPRAYGYTF
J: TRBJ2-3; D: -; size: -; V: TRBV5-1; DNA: TGCGCCAGCGTCACCGGGACTCTTAGCACAGATACGCAGTATTTT; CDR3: CASVTGTLSTDTQYF
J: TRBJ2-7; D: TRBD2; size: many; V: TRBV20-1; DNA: TGCAGTGCTAGACCGACTAGCGGGGAGTACGAGCAGTACTTC; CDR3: CSARPTSGEYEQYF
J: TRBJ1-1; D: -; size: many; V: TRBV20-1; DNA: TGCAGTGCCTCGGACAGCCCAATGAACACTGAAGCTTTCTTT; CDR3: CSASDSPMNTEAFF
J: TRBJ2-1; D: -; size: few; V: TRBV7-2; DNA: TGTGCCAGCAGCTCCGAGGGTATCTCCTACAATGAGCAGTTCTTC; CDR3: CASSSEGISYNEQFF
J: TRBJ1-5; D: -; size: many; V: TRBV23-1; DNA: TGCGCCAGCAAGTTGGAGAGCAATCAGCCCCAGCATTTT; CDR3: CASKLESNQPQHF
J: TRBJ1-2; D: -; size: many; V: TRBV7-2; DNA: TGTGCCAGCAGCTTTGGGGGGACTATTACTAACTATGGCTACACCTTC; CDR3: CASSFGGTITNYGYTF